This record looks at one T cell receptor (beta chain) sequence and its context. Antigen unknown. This sample is drawn from a study of beta chain features in type 1 diabetes. Expressed TCRB transcripts were sequenced, since all the RNA that had been isolated was reverse transcribed. Read counts averaged approximately 3.5 million for samples of naive, central memory and regulatory T cells. Repertoires were generated with immunoSEQ multiplex PCR, while TCRdb's copy carries only in-frame clones and drops some. The table shows 500,000 to 650,000 clones, with 9.5% to 15% occurring only once. The CDR3 consists of 16 residues. The germline V gene encodes CDR1 LGHNA and CDR2 YNFKEQ. The V gene end was trimmed by 0 bases and the J gene end by 4 bases; junction bases not matched to a gene: 4. Study-wide findings and caveats: The study found moderately but significantly shorter TCRB CDR3s in all four CD4+ subsets of Type 1 diabetes patients.

This chain uses TRBV4-2 with TRBJ2-5; TRBD2 aligns across 11 bases. What was sequenced was naive CD4+ T cells from blood. This TCR was recovered from a man younger than 45 with type 1 diabetes. The CDR3 spells CASSQELAGERETQYF. In nucleotides, the CDR3 is TGTGCCAGCAGCCAAGAACTAGCGGGGGAGCGAGAGACCCAGTACTTC.